This TCR beta chain is from a study of T-cell reconstitution after alpha-beta-depleted transplantation in children. Germline V gene sequence: CDR1 MGHDK, CDR2 SYGVNS. This CDR3 is 14 amino acids long. V lost 3 bases and J 2 bases, leaving 11 bases between the germline ends. For TCRbeta, the library was prepared with unique molecular identifiers. One entry per CDR3 protein results from TCRdb running MiXCR on the PCR reads. The repertoire holds some 300,000 distinct CDR3 sequences, with under 13% as singletons. The sequencing here drew on PBMCs from the stem cell graft donor, taken from the stem cell graft. The TCR was taken from a human donor who donated a stem cell graft to a child with acute lymphoblastic leukemia. This chain joins TRBV25-1 and TRBJ2-7; D gene unclear. CDR3 sequence (DNA): TGTGCCAGCAGTGAGACACAGTGGACCTACGAGCAGTACTTC. It is translated as CASSETQWTYEQYF.